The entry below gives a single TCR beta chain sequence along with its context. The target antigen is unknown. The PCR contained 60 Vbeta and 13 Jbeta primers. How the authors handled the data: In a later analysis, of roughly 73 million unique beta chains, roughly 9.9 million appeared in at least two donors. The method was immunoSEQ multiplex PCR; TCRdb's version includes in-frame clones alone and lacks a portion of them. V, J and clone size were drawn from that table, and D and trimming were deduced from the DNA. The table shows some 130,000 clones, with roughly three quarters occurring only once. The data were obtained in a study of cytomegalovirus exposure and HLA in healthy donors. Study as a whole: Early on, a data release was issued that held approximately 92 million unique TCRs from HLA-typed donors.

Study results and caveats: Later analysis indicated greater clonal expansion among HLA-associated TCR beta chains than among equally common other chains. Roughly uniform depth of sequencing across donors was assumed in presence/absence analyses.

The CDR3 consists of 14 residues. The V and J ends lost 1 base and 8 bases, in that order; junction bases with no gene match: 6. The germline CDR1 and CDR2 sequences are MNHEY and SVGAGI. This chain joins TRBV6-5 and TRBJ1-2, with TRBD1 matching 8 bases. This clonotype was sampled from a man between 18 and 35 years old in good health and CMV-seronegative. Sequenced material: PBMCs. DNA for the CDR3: TGTGCCAGCAGTTACTTGGACAGGGCAAGGGGCTACACCTTC. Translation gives CASSYLDRARGYTF.